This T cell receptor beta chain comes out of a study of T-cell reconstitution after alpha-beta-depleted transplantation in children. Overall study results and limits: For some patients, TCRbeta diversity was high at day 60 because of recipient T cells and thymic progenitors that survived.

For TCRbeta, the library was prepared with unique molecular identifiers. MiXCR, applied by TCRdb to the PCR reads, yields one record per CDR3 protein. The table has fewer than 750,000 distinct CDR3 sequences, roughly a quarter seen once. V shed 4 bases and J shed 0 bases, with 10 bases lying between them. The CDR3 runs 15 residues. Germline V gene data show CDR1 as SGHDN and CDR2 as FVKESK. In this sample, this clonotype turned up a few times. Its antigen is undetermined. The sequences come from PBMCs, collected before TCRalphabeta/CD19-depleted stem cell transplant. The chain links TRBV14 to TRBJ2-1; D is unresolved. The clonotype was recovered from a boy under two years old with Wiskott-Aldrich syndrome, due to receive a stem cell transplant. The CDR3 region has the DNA TGTGCCAGCAGCCCGACACTTGGCTCCTACAATGAGCAGTTCTTC. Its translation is CASSPTLGSYNEQFF.